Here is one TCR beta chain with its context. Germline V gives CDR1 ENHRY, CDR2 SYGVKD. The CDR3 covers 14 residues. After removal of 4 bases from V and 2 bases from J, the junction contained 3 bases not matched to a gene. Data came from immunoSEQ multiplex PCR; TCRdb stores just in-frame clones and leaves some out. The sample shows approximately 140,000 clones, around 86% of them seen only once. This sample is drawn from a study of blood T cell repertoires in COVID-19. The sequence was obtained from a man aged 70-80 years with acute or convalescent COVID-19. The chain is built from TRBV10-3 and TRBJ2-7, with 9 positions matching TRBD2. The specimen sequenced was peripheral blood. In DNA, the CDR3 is TGTGCCATCAGTGGAGCGGGAGGAACCTACGAGCAGTACTTC. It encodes CAISGAGGTYEQYF.